This T cell receptor beta chain was recorded in a study of Graves' ophthalmopathy and Graves' hyperthyroidism. The CDR3 spans 14 residues. The germline gives CDR1 SNHLY, CDR2 FYNNEI. V was pared by 7 bases and J by 6 bases, with 16 bases between. This clonotype was detected only a few times. Hyperthyroidism qualified as stable when ophthalmopathy did not develop within 18 months of follow-up. RNA transcripts were the template, and TCR beta CDR3 regions were amplified from them. An opening RT-PCR round employed HTBI primers and preceded a second-round multiplex PCR. One entry per CDR3 protein, called by TCRdb with MiXCR from the multiplex PCR reads. The sample has more than 300,000 distinct CDR3 sequences, 15% to 19% seen once.

Sequenced material: peripheral blood. The sequence came from a woman under 30 with stable Graves' hyperthyroidism. This sequence joins TRBV2 and TRBJ2-4, with D possibly matching TRBD1 (6 bases). Here the CDR3 DNA reads TGTGCCAGCACCTCAACAGGGTTCAGAAACATTCAGTACTTC. Its protein product is CASTSTGFRNIQYF.